The rows below give T cell receptor beta chains drawn from one sample of a study of T-cell memory formation after mild COVID-19. MiXCR, run by TCRdb on the 5' RACE reads, gives a single entry per CDR3 protein. The sample records 450,000 or so distinct CDR3 sequences, about 23% being singletons. Sample: PBMCs or a T cell subset sorted from them (not recorded which). These receptors were collected from an adult woman who had mild COVID-19 (a few samples of this study predate the infection). Cell type and time point are not known. CDR3s include the opening cysteine and the closing phenylalanine or tryptophan. Fields, in order: V gene, clone size, J gene, D gene, CDR3 protein, CDR3 DNA. D genes are given only for firm matches. Expanded clones get a size class; other rows say once, few or many, or leave the size out.

TRBV5-8	NA	TRBJ2-5	NA	CASSPWTESFGETQYF	TGTGCCAGCAGCCCCTGGACAGAAAGTTTCGGGGAGACCCAGTACTTC
TRBV12-3/TRBV12-4	NA	TRBJ2-1	NA	CASSAQREIYSYNEQFF	TGTGCCAGCAGCGCACAACGGGAGATCTACTCCTACAATGAGCAGTTCTTC
TRBV5-1	NA	TRBJ2-1	TRBD1	CASSRIQGARRNEQFF	TGCGCCAGCAGCCGCATACAGGGGGCACGGCGAAATGAGCAGTTCTTC
TRBV11-2	few	TRBJ2-3	TRBD2	CASSLYGGRAADTQYF	TGTGCCAGCAGCTTATATGGCGGGAGGGCCGCAGATACGCAGTATTTT
TRBV5-1	NA	TRBJ1-2	TRBD1	CASSQQDRGRDGYTF	TGCGCCAGCAGCCAACAGGACAGGGGGCGCGACGGCTACACCTTC
TRBV6-1	NA	TRBJ1-6	NA	CASTQDGSSYNSPLHF	TGTGCCAGCACCCAGGACGGAAGCTCCTATAATTCACCCCTCCACTTT
TRBV6-4	few	TRBJ2-2	NA	CASSDLGQNTGELFF	TGTGCCAGCAGTGACTTGGGGCAGAACACCGGGGAGCTGTTTTTT
TRBV20-1	NA	TRBJ2-7	NA	CSARDQEVPTPEQYF	TGCAGTGCTAGAGATCAGGAGGTCCCTACTCCCGAGCAGTACTTC
TRBV30	few	TRBJ2-1	TRBD2	CAWTSGRVSSYNEQFF	TGTGCCTGGACTAGCGGGAGGGTCAGCTCCTACAATGAGCAGTTCTTC
TRBV10-1	NA	TRBJ2-3	TRBD2	CASSEWRLAGGPGITDTQYF	TGCGCCAGCAGTGAGTGGAGACTAGCGGGAGGGCCCGGTATCACAGATACGCAGTATTTT
TRBV24-1	NA	TRBJ2-1	NA	CATSDSREQFF	TGTGCCACCAGTGATTCAAGGGAGCAGTTCTTC
TRBV6-6	few	TRBJ2-7	NA	CASRGPSYEQYF	TGTGCCAGCAGAGGCCCGTCCTACGAGCAGTACTTC
TRBV20-1	few	TRBJ2-2	TRBD2	CSARVYRGAGELFF	TGCAGTGCTAGAGTTTACCGGGGGGCCGGGGAGCTGTTTTTT
TRBV5-1	NA	TRBJ2-7	NA	CASQNYQGSYEQYF	TGCGCCAGCCAGAACTACCAGGGCTCCTACGAGCAGTACTTC
TRBV6-5	NA	TRBJ2-7	NA	CASSYTGTLDEQYF	TGTGCCAGCAGTTACACCGGGACACTTGACGAGCAGTACTTC
TRBV5-4	few	TRBJ1-1	TRBD1	CASSPGTGALNTEAFF	TGTGCCAGCAGCCCCGGGACAGGCGCACTGAACACTGAAGCTTTCTTT
TRBV6-5	NA	TRBJ2-3	TRBD1	CASRPTTGASTDTQYF	TGTGCCAGCAGACCCACGACAGGGGCTAGCACAGATACGCAGTATTTT
TRBV12-3/TRBV12-4	few	TRBJ1-5	NA	CASTEAARANQPQHF	TGTGCCAGCACTGAGGCAGCAAGGGCCAATCAGCCCCAGCATTTT
TRBV3-1	NA	TRBJ1-3	NA	CASSQVRGSSGNTIYF	TGTGCCAGCAGCCAAGTCCGGGGGAGCTCTGGAAACACCATATATTTT
TRBV7-2	NA	TRBJ2-3	TRBD2	CASRQSSGIATDTQYF	TGTGCCAGCAGACAGTCTAGCGGGATAGCCACAGATACGCAGTATTTT
TRBV6-1	NA	TRBJ1-2	TRBD1	CASSVGQGGYTF	TGTGCCAGCAGTGTGGGACAGGGAGGCTACACCTTC
TRBV19	few	TRBJ1-2	NA	CASSISSNYGYTF	TGTGCCAGTAGTATTAGCAGCAACTATGGCTACACCTTC
TRBV27	NA	TRBJ2-1	TRBD2	CASSPIPSGRMVDEQFF	TGTGCCAGCAGTCCAATTCCTAGCGGGAGAATGGTCGATGAGCAGTTCTTC
TRBV5-4	NA	TRBJ2-7	NA	CASSSAVEGLTYEQYF	TGTGCCAGCAGCTCCGCCGTTGAAGGGCTGACGTACGAGCAGTACTTC
TRBV13	NA	TRBJ2-7	NA	CASSLRSGVWEQYF	TGTGCCAGCAGCTTACGAAGTGGGGTGTGGGAGCAGTACTTC
TRBV7-3	NA	TRBJ2-1	TRBD2	CASSLTYVAGVPYNEQFF	TGTGCCAGCAGCTTAACGTATGTAGCGGGAGTACCCTACAATGAGCAGTTCTTC
TRBV4-1	NA	TRBJ2-7	NA	CASSQDPGEEYEQYF	TGCGCCAGCAGCCAAGATCCCGGTGAGGAATACGAGCAGTACTTC
TRBV12-3/TRBV12-4	few	TRBJ1-5	TRBD1	CASSYTGVGNQPQHF	TGTGCCAGCAGTTACACAGGGGTAGGCAATCAGCCCCAGCATTTT
TRBV4-1	NA	TRBJ2-3	NA	CASSHITGPGTDTQYF	TGCGCCAGCAGCCATATAACGGGACCGGGCACAGATACGCAGTATTTT
TRBV7-9	NA	TRBJ2-1	NA	CASSLSLSTDEQFF	TGTGCCAGCAGCTTAAGCCTGAGCACGGATGAGCAGTTCTTC
TRBV7-9	NA	TRBJ1-2	NA	CASSPLGDGYTF	TGTGCCAGCAGCCCCCTCGGGGATGGCTACACCTTC
TRBV29-1	few	TRBJ2-7	NA	CSVDFGRGYEQYF	TGCAGCGTTGATTTCGGCAGGGGCTACGAGCAGTACTTC
TRBV7-2	NA	TRBJ2-7	NA	CASSPAGEMGEQYF	TGTGCCAGCAGCCCCGCCGGGGAGATGGGGGAGCAGTACTTC
TRBV12-3/TRBV12-4	NA	TRBJ2-7	NA	CASSETSEQYF	TGTGCCAGCAGTGAAACTAGTGAGCAGTACTTC
TRBV7-9	NA	TRBJ2-1	TRBD1	CASSPRTGRNEQFF	TGTGCCAGCAGCCCGAGGACAGGGAGAAATGAGCAGTTCTTC
TRBV6-5	NA	TRBJ2-7	TRBD1	CASSSRQGWYEQYF	TGTGCCAGCAGTTCTCGACAGGGGTGGTACGAGCAGTACTTC
TRBV5-1	NA	TRBJ1-1	NA	CASRRTDMNTEAFF	TGCGCCTCAAGGCGGACGGACATGAACACTGAAGCTTTCTTT
TRBV10-3	many	TRBJ2-7	NA	CAIGDSQGTGEQYF	TGTGCCATCGGGGACTCACAGGGTACGGGGGAGCAGTACTTC
TRBV7-9	NA	TRBJ2-7	NA	CASRDAHYYEQYF	TGTGCCAGCAGGGACGCACATTACTACGAGCAGTACTTC
TRBV7-8	few	TRBJ2-2	TRBD2	CASSLLGLAENTGELFF	TGTGCCAGCAGCTTGCTCGGACTAGCGGAAAACACCGGGGAGCTGTTTTTT
TRBV9	few	TRBJ1-2	TRBD1	CASSAGQRTNYGYTF	TGTGCCAGCAGCGCGGGACAGCGGACTAACTATGGCTACACCTTC
TRBV11-3	few	TRBJ2-1	TRBD1	CASSWDRDYNEQFF	TGTGCCAGCAGTTGGGACAGGGACTACAATGAGCAGTTCTTC
TRBV12-3/TRBV12-4	NA	TRBJ1-4	NA	CASSSSGEKLFF	TGTGCCAGCAGTTCTAGTGGGGAAAAACTGTTTTTT
TRBV7-2	NA	TRBJ2-3	NA	CASSVWAVTDTQYF	TGTGCCAGCAGTGTATGGGCGGTAACAGATACGCAGTATTTT
TRBV20-1	many	TRBJ2-3	NA	CSARERGRGTDTQYF	TGCAGTGCTAGAGAGCGGGGGCGCGGGACAGATACGCAGTATTTT
TRBV24-1	NA	TRBJ2-3	NA	CATSSWDRSTDTQYF	TGTGCCACCAGTTCCTGGGACCGAAGCACAGATACGCAGTATTTT
TRBV4-1	NA	TRBJ2-1	NA	CASSQDSERVNYF	TGCGCCAGCAGCCAAGATAGCGAGCGGGTGAACTACTTC
TRBV5-1	few	TRBJ2-5	NA	CASSPGNTRETQYF	TGCGCCAGCAGCCCCGGTAACACGCGGGAGACCCAGTACTTC
TRBV20-1	few	TRBJ2-7	NA	CSARDREWTYEQYF	TGCAGTGCTAGAGATCGAGAGTGGACCTACGAGCAGTACTTC
TRBV27	NA	TRBJ2-1	TRBD2	CARDSGSSYNEQFF	TGTGCCAGGGATAGCGGGAGCTCCTACAATGAGCAGTTCTTC
TRBV28	NA	TRBJ2-1	TRBD2	CASSTPGLAVTEQFF	TGTGCCAGCAGTACACCGGGACTAGCGGTAACTGAGCAGTTCTTC
TRBV3-1	NA	TRBJ2-1	NA	CASSDPGLQYNEQFF	TGTGCCAGCAGCGATCCGGGACTCCAATACAATGAGCAGTTCTTC
TRBV3-1	many	TRBJ2-7	TRBD1	CASSSRDRGFHEQYF	TGTGCCAGCAGCTCCCGCGACAGGGGTTTCCACGAGCAGTACTTC
TRBV7-3	NA	TRBJ2-1	TRBD1	CASSPLDRANEQFF	TGTGCCAGCAGCCCCTTGGACAGGGCCAATGAGCAGTTCTTC
TRBV25-1	NA	TRBJ2-7	NA	CASSERASYEQYF	TGTGCCAGCAGTGAGCGGGCCAGCTACGAGCAGTACTTC
TRBV19	NA	TRBJ1-1	NA	CASTDVDMNTEAFF	TGTGCCAGTACCGACGTAGATATGAACACTGAAGCTTTCTTT
TRBV3-1	NA	TRBJ2-1	TRBD2	CASSQLAGRSSYNEQFF	TGTGCCAGCAGCCAATTGGCCGGGAGGTCGTCCTACAATGAGCAGTTCTTC
TRBV27	many	TRBJ2-7	NA	CASSLSPGPLDEQYF	TGTGCCAGCAGTTTATCGCCAGGCCCCCTAGATGAGCAGTACTTC
TRBV7-2	NA	TRBJ2-1	TRBD1	CASSSSPGQGLNEQFF	TGTGCCAGCAGCTCCTCCCCGGGACAGGGTCTCAATGAGCAGTTCTTC
TRBV28	NA	TRBJ2-7	NA	CASSPISDEQYF	TGTGCCAGCAGTCCCATCTCGGACGAGCAGTACTTC